Sequencing of this T cell receptor (beta chain) was carried out in a study of blood T cell repertoires in COVID-19. Assay: immunoSEQ multiplex PCR; the TCRdb copy retains only in-frame clones and omits some. The profile covers roughly 100,000 clones, with 70% to 90% appearing a single time and 2% to 2.5% taken by the ten largest. The V end lost 5 bases, the J end lost 1 base, and 2 bases lay between the germline ends. The CDR3 is 11 amino acids. Germline CDR1 and CDR2: PRHDT and FYEKMQ (reference sequence). This sequence was found in a man in his fifties with active COVID-19. The gene calls are TRBV13 and TRBJ2-5; D unclear. Sequencing was done on a sample of peripheral blood. CDR3 sequence: CASSLQETQYF. The CDR3 nucleotides read TGTGCCAGCAGCCTCCAAGAGACCCAGTACTTC.